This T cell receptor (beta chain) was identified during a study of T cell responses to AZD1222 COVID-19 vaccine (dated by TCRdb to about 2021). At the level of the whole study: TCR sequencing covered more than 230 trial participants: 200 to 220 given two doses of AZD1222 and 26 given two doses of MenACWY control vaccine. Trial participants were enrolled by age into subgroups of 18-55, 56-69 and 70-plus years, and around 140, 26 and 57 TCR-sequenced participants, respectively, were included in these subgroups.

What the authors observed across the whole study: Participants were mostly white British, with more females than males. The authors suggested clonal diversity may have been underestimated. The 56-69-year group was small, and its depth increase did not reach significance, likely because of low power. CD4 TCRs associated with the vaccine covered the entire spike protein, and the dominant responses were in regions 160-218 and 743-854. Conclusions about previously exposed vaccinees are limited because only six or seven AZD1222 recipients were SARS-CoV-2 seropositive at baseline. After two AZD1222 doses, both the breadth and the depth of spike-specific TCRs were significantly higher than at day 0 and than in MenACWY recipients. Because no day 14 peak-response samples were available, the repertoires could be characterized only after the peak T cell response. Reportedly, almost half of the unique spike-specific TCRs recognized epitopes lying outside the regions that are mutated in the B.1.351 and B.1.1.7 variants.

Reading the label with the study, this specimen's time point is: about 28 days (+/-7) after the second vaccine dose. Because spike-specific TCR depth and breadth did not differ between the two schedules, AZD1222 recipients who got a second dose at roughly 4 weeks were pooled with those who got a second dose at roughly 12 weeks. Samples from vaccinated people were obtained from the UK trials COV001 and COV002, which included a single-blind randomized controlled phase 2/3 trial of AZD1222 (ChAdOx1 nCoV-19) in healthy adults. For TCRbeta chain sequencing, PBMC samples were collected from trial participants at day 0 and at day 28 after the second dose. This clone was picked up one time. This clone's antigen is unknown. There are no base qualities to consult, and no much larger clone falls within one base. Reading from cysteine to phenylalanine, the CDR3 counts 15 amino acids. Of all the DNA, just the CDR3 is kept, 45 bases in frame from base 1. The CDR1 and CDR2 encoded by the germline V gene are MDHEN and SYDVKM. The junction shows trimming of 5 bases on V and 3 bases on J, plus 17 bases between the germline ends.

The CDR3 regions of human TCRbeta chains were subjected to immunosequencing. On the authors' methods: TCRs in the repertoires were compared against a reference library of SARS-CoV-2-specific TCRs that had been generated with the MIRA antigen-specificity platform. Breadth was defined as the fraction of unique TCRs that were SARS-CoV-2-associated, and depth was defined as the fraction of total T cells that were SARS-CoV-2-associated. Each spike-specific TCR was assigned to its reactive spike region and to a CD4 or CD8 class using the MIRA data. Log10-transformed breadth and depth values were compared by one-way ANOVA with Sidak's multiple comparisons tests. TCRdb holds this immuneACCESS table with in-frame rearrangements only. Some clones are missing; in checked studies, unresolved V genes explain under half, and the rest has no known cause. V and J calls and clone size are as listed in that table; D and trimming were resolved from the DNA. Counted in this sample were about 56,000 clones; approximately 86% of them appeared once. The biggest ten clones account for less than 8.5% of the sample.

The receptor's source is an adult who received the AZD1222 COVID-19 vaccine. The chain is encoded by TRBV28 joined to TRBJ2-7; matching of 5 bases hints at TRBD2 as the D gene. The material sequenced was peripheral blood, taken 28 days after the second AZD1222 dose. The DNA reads TGTGCCAGCAGTCCTAATCCAGCGGAACGCTACGAGCAGTACTTC. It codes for CASSPNPAERYEQYF. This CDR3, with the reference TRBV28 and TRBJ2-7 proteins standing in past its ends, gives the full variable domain DVKVTQSSRYLVKRTGEKVFLECVQDMDHENMFWYRQDPGLGLRLIYFSYDVKMKEKGDIPEGYSVSREKKERFSLILESASTNQTSMYLCASSPNPAERYEQYFGPGTRLTVT.